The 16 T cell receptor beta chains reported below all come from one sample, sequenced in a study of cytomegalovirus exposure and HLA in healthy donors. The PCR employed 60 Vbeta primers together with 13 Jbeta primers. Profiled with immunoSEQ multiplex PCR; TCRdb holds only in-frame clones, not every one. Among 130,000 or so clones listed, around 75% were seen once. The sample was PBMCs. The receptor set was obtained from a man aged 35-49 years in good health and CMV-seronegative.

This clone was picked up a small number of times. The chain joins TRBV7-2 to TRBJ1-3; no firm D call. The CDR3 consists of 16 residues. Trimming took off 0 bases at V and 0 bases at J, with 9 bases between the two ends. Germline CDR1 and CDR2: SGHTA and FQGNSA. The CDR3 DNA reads TGTGCCAGCAGCTTAGCGGCAGTCCTCTCTGGAAACACCATATATTTT. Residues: CASSLAAVLSGNTIYF.

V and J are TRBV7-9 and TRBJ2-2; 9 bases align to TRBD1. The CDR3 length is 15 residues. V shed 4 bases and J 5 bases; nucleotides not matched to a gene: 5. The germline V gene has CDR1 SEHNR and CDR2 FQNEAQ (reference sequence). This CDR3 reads CASSSWGQGTGELFF. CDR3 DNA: TGTGCCAGCAGCTCCTGGGGACAGGGAACCGGGGAGCTGTTTTTT. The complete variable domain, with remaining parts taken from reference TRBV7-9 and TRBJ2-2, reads DTGVSQNPRHKITKRGQNVTFRCDPISEHNRLYWYRQTLGQGPEFLTYFQNEAQLEKSRLLSDRFSAERPKGSFSTLEIQRTEQGDSAMYLCASSSWGQGTGELFFGEGSRLTVL.

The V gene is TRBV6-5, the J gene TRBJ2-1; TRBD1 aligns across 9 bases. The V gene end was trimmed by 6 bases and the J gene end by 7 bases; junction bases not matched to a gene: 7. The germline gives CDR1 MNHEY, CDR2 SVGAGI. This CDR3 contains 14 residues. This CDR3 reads CASSRDRAGNEQFF. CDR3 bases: TGTGCCAGCAGCCGGGACAGGGCAGGAAATGAGCAGTTCTTC.

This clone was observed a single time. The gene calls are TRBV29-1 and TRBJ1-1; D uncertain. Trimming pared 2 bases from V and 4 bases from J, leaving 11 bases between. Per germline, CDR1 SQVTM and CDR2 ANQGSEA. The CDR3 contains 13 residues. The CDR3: CSVEQAGFTEAFF. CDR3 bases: TGCAGCGTTGAACAGGCCGGATTCACTGAAGCTTTCTTT.

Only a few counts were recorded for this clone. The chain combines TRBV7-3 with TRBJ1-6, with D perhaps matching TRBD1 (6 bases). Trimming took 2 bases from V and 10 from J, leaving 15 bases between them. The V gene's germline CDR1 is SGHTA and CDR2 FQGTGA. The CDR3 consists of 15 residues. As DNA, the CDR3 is TGTGCCAGCAGCTTATCTACAGGGAGGGGATCACCCCTCCACTTT. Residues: CASSLSTGRGSPLHF.

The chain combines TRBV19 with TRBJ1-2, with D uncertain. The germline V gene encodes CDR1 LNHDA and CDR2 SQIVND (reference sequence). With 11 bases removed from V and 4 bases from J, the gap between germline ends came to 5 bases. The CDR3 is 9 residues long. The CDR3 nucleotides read TGTGCCCTTCTCTATGGCTACACCTTC. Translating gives CALLYGYTF.

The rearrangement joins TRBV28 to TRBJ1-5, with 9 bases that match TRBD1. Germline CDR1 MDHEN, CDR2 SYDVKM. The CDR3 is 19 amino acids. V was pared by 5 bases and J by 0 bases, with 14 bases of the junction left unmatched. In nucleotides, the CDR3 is TGTGCCAGCAGTCAATATGGTATGGACAGGGGACTTAGCAATCAGCCCCAGCATTTT. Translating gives CASSQYGMDRGLSNQPQHF. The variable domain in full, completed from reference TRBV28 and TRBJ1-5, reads DVKVTQSSRYLVKRTGEKVFLECVQDMDHENMFWYRQDPGLGLRLIYFSYDVKMKEKGDIPEGYSVSREKKERFSLILESASTNQTSMYLCASSQYGMDRGLSNQPQHFGDGTRLSIL.

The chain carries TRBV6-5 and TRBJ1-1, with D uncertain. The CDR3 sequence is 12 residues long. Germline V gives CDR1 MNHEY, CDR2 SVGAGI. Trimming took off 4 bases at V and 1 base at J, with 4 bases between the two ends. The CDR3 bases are TGTGCCAGCAGTTTACAGAACACTGAAGCTTTCTTT. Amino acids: CASSLQNTEAFF.

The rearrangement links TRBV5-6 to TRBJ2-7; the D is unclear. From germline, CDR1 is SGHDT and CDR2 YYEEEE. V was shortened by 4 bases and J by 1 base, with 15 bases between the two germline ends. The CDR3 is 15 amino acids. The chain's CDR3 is CASSPGITISYEQYF. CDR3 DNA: TGTGCCAGCAGCCCGGGTATAACCATTTCCTACGAGCAGTACTTC.

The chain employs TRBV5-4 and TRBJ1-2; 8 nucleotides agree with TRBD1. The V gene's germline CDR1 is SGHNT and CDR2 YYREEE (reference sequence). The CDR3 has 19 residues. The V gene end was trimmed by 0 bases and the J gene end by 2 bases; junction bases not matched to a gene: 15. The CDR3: CASSLGARDRSPTNYGYTF. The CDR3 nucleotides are TGTGCCAGCAGCTTGGGGGCCCGGGACAGGAGCCCCACAAACTATGGCTACACCTTC.

This CDR3 is CASSLMGGPWDEQYF. CDR3 sequence (DNA): TGCGCCAGCAGCTTGATGGGGGGACCTTGGGACGAGCAGTACTTC. The chain recombines TRBV5-1 with TRBJ2-7; D may be TRBD2 (6 bases). V lost 1 base to trimming and J lost 5 bases, with 16 bases between them. The CDR3 covers 15 residues. The germline V gene encodes CDR1 SGHRS and CDR2 YFSETQ.

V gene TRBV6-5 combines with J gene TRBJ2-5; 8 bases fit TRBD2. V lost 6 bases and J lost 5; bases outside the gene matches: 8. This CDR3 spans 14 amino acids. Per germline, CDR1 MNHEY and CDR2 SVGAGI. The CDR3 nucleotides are TGTGCCAGCAGGACCCCGGGGGGGCAGGAGACCCAGTACTTC. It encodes CASRTPGGQETQYF.

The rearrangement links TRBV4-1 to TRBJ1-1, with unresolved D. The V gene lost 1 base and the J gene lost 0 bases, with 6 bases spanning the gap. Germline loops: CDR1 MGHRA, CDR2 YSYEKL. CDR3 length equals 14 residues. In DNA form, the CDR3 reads TGCGCCAGCAGCCAAGCCCCTTTGAACACTGAAGCTTTCTTT. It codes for CASSQAPLNTEAFF.

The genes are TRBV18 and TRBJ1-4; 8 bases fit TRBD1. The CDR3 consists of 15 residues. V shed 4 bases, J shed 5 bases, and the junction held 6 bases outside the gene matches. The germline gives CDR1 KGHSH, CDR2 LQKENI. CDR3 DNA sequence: TGTGCCAGCTCACAGGACAGGGTAGTCAATGAAAAACTGTTTTTT. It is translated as CASSQDRVVNEKLFF.

CDR3 amino acids: CASSLGRGLGEETQYF. The CDR3 DNA reads TGTGCCAGCAGCTTGGGTCGGGGTCTCGGTGAAGAGACCCAGTACTTC. V and J are TRBV5-6 and TRBJ2-5; a possible D gene is TRBD2 (5 bases). The CDR3 is 16 amino acids. CDR1 and CDR2 from the germline V gene are SGHDT and YYEEEE. Between the trimmed V and J ends, which lost 0 bases and 3 bases, there was a span of 15 bases.

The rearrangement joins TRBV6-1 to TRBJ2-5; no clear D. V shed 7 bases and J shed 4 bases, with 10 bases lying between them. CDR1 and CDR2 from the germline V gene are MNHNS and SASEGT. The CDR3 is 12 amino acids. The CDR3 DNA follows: TGTGCCAGCATAACGACGGGAGAGACCCAGTACTTC. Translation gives CASITTGETQYF.